The rows below give T cell receptor beta chains drawn from one sample of a study of shared clonotypes between healthy human individuals. TCRdb keeps only in-frame clones here, not all; method: immunoSEQ multiplex PCR. The repertoire includes roughly 2.2 million clones, more than 85% of them detected once, and under 0.45% sits in the top ten. The sample was naive CD4+ T cells from PBMCs. The source of these receptors is a young man in good health. Some clones in this sample may be carry-over from other donors' samples. CDR3s include the opening cysteine and the closing phenylalanine or tryptophan. Each record gives: D gene, clone size, V gene, J gene, CDR3 DNA, CDR3 protein. D genes are given only for firm matches. A clone size is listed for some rows: how often the clone was seen (once, few, many), or a class if it is expanded.

D gene: TRBD1
clone size: -
V gene: TRBV5-1
J gene: TRBJ1-1
CDR3 DNA: TGCGCCAGCACCCTACAGGGGGCGAACACTGAAGCTTTCTTT
CDR3 protein: CASTLQGANTEAFF

D gene: -
clone size: -
V gene: TRBV19
J gene: TRBJ2-3
CDR3 DNA: TGTGCCAGTCAGGGATTCGGCACAGATACGCAGTATTTT
CDR3 protein: CASQGFGTDTQYF

D gene: TRBD1
clone size: few
V gene: TRBV27
J gene: TRBJ1-5
CDR3 DNA: TGTGCCAGCAGTCAAGTAACAGGGGGCGTCAATCAGCCCCAGCATTTT
CDR3 protein: CASSQVTGGVNQPQHF

D gene: TRBD2
clone size: -
V gene: TRBV15
J gene: TRBJ2-5
CDR3 DNA: TGTGCCACCAGCAGGACGCGGGAGGGCCTGGAGACCCAGTACTTC
CDR3 protein: CATSRTREGLETQYF

D gene: -
clone size: -
V gene: TRBV6-6
J gene: TRBJ2-3
CDR3 DNA: TGTGCCAGCAGTTACTCGTGGGAGGTCAGCACAGATACGCAGTATTTT
CDR3 protein: CASSYSWEVSTDTQYF

D gene: -
clone size: -
V gene: TRBV27
J gene: TRBJ1-2
CDR3 DNA: TGTGCCAGTCGTGCGGGCCGGAACTATGGCTACACCTTC
CDR3 protein: CASRAGRNYGYTF

D gene: TRBD1
clone size: -
V gene: TRBV6-6
J gene: TRBJ2-1
CDR3 DNA: TGTGCCAGCAGTAAGGGACAGGGGGACAATGAGCAGTTCTTC
CDR3 protein: CASSKGQGDNEQFF

D gene: -
clone size: -
V gene: TRBV9
J gene: TRBJ2-1
CDR3 DNA: TGTGCCAGCAGCGTAAGCCCCATCCATGAGCAGTTCTTC
CDR3 protein: CASSVSPIHEQFF

D gene: -
clone size: once
V gene: TRBV5-6
J gene: TRBJ2-1
CDR3 DNA: TGTGCCAGCAGCTCAGGGACGCCAAAGGGGGTCTTC
CDR3 protein: CASSSGTPKGVF

D gene: -
clone size: -
V gene: TRBV18
J gene: TRBJ2-7
CDR3 DNA: TGTGCCAGCTCACCCGCGGCGTCTCTCGGTGGCTACGAGCAGTACTTC
CDR3 protein: CASSPAASLGGYEQYF

D gene: TRBD1
clone size: -
V gene: TRBV19
J gene: TRBJ1-4
CDR3 DNA: TGTGCCAGTATTTGGACAGGGGGCCGGACTGAAAAACTGTTTTTT
CDR3 protein: CASIWTGGRTEKLFF

D gene: -
clone size: -
V gene: TRBV7-3
J gene: TRBJ1-1
CDR3 DNA: TGTGCCAGCAGCTCAGGGGCCCGAAATGAAGCTTTCTTT
CDR3 protein: CASSSGARNEAFF

D gene: TRBD2
clone size: -
V gene: TRBV28
J gene: TRBJ2-7
CDR3 DNA: TGTGCCAGCAGCCGCCAAGCGGGAGGATTTGAGCAGTACTTC
CDR3 protein: CASSRQAGGFEQYF

D gene: -
clone size: -
V gene: TRBV6-1
J gene: TRBJ2-3
CDR3 DNA: TGTGCCAGCAGGGATCCCACTAGCAGAACGCAGTATTTT
CDR3 protein: CASRDPTSRTQYF

D gene: -
clone size: -
V gene: TRBV11-3
J gene: TRBJ2-3
CDR3 DNA: TGTGCCAGCTCGCTCGGCCCTAGCACAGATACGCAGTATTTT
CDR3 protein: CASSLGPSTDTQYF

D gene: -
clone size: -
V gene: TRBV5-1
J gene: TRBJ2-7
CDR3 DNA: TGCGCCAGCAGCCCACGACTACTGGATCGCGGAAACGAGCAGTACTTC
CDR3 protein: CASSPRLLDRGNEQYF

D gene: -
clone size: -
V gene: TRBV2
J gene: TRBJ1-5
CDR3 DNA: TGTGCCAGCAGACCGGAGGGGGGGAGTAGCAATCAGCCCCAGCATTTT
CDR3 protein: CASRPEGGSSNQPQHF

D gene: -
clone size: -
V gene: TRBV4-1
J gene: TRBJ2-2
CDR3 DNA: TGCGCCAGCAGCCGAGCCGTCGAAGACAGTTCGAACACCGGGGAGCTGTTTTTT
CDR3 protein: CASSRAVEDSSNTGELFF

D gene: -
clone size: -
V gene: TRBV7-2
J gene: TRBJ2-2
CDR3 DNA: TGTGCCAGCAGCTTAGTTCTACTGGACACCGGGGAGCTGTTTTTT
CDR3 protein: CASSLVLLDTGELFF

D gene: -
clone size: -
V gene: TRBV11-2
J gene: TRBJ1-2
CDR3 DNA: TGTGCCAGCAGCTTAGAGGGGATCTATGGCTACACCTTC
CDR3 protein: CASSLEGIYGYTF

D gene: TRBD2
clone size: once
V gene: TRBV9
J gene: TRBJ2-2
CDR3 DNA: TGTGCCAGCAGCGTTACTAGCGGGAGGGTATCCGGGGAGCTGTTTTTT
CDR3 protein: CASSVTSGRVSGELFF

D gene: TRBD2
clone size: -
V gene: TRBV5-1
J gene: TRBJ2-2
CDR3 DNA: TGCGCCAGCAGCTTCCTAGCGGGAAGTAACACCGGGGAGCTGTTTTTT
CDR3 protein: CASSFLAGSNTGELFF

D gene: -
clone size: -
V gene: TRBV29-1
J gene: TRBJ2-7
CDR3 DNA: TGCAGCGTTGCTGGGAGCTCCTACGAGCAGTACTTC
CDR3 protein: CSVAGSSYEQYF

D gene: -
clone size: -
V gene: TRBV18
J gene: TRBJ1-4
CDR3 DNA: TGTGCCAGCTCACGTTTGACAGCAACTAATGAAAAACTGTTTTTT
CDR3 protein: CASSRLTATNEKLFF

D gene: TRBD1
clone size: -
V gene: TRBV7-3
J gene: TRBJ2-7
CDR3 DNA: TGTGCCAGCAGCCCCGGGACAGACGACGAGCAGTACTTC
CDR3 protein: CASSPGTDDEQYF

D gene: -
clone size: -
V gene: TRBV28
J gene: TRBJ1-5
CDR3 DNA: TGTGCCAGCAGTTTAACCCTTAATCAGCCCCAGCATTTT
CDR3 protein: CASSLTLNQPQHF